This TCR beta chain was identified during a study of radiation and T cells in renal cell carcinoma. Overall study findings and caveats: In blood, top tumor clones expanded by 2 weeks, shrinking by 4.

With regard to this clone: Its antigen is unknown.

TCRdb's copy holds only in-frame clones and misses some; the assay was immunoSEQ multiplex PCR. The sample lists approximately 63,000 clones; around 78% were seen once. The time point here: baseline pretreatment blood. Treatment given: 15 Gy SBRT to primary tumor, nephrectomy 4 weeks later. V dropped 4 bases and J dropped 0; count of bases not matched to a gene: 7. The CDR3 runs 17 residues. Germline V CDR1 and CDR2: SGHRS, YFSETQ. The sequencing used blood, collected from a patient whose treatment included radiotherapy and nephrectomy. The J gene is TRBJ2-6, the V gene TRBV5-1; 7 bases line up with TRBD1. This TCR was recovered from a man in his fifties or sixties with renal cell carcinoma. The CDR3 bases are TGCGCCAGCAGCGTGACAGGGCCTAGCTCTGGGGCCAACGTCCTGACTTTC. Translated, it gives CASSVTGPSSGANVLTF.